The next 23 T cell receptor beta chains were all read from a single sample in a study of cytomegalovirus exposure and HLA in healthy donors. A multiplex PCR was run with 60 Vbeta primers and 13 Jbeta primers. Profiling relied on immunoSEQ multiplex PCR, and the TCRdb table lists in-frame clones only, not all of them. The data contain approximately 140,000 clones, roughly 76% of them singletons. Specimen: PBMCs. The receptor set was obtained from a female donor in good health and CMV-seronegative.

The chain joins TRBV7-8 to TRBJ1-2; D perhaps matches TRBD1 (6 bases). The germline gives CDR1 SGHVS, CDR2 FQNEAQ. This CDR3 is built from 15 residues. Trimming took 5 bases from V and 4 from J, leaving 17 bases between them. CDR3 loop: CASSPPGGAGYGYTF. The CDR3 DNA follows: TGTGCCAGCAGCCCCCCTGGGGGGGCGGGCTATGGCTACACCTTC. Full variable domain (rest looked up from reference TRBV7-8 and TRBJ1-2): GAGVSQSPRYKVAKRGQDVALRCDPISGHVSLFWYQQALGQGPEFLTYFQNEAQLDKSGLPSDRFFAERPEGSVSTLKIQRTQQEDSAVYLCASSPPGGAGYGYTFGSGTRLTVV.

There are a few counts of this clone. The J gene is TRBJ1-5, the V gene TRBV6-1; D is unclear. The V end was cut by 7 bases, the J end by 4 bases, with 8 bases between. CDR3 size: 12 residues. Germline lookup yields CDR1 MNHNS and CDR2 SASEGT. CDR3 coding DNA: TGTGCCAGCACCGGGAGGAATCAGCCCCAGCATTTT. It encodes CASTGRNQPQHF.

The chain combines TRBV2 with TRBJ2-7; 9 positions match TRBD2. Trimming at V came to 7 bases and at J to 5 bases, leaving 9 bases not matched to a gene. Germline CDR1 is SNHLY and CDR2 is FYNNEI. The CDR3 loop spans 14 amino acids. The CDR3 nucleotides read TGTGCCAGCAATGTTATAGCGGGAGTCCACGAGCAGTACTTC. This encodes CASNVIAGVHEQYF.

J is TRBJ2-2 and V is TRBV9; 7 bases fit TRBD2. This CDR3 comprises 13 residues. V lost 3 bases and J lost 7; bases outside the gene matches: 3. Germline V gene data show CDR1 as SGDLS and CDR2 as YYNGEE. The CDR3 spells CASSAWEGGELFF. In DNA form, the CDR3 reads TGTGCCAGCAGCGCCTGGGAGGGCGGGGAGCTGTTTTTT.

There are a few counts of this clone. The chain couples TRBV27 to TRBJ1-2, with D maybe TRBD1 (5 bases). The CDR3 consists of 14 residues. V lost 3 bases, J lost 6 bases, and 14 bases lay in between. Germline V gene sequence: CDR1 MNHEY, CDR2 SMNVEV (reference sequence). CDR3 in DNA: TGTGCCAGCAGTTTGAGTACAGGAGAAAATGGCTACACCTTC. It yields the protein CASSLSTGENGYTF.

This clone was found once. This chain uses TRBV19 with TRBJ1-2; 7 bases are shared with TRBD1. V lost 5 bases to trimming and J lost 7 bases; unmatched junction nucleotides: 13. The CDR3 length is 15 residues. Germline V lookup: CDR1 LNHDA, CDR2 SQIVND (reference sequence). CDR3 in DNA: TGTGCCAGTAGTTCAGGGGGGACTCGCAGTGCTGGCTACACCTTC. Its protein is CASSSGGTRSAGYTF.

The V gene is TRBV11-1, the J gene TRBJ2-7; D may be TRBD1 (5 bases). The CDR3 has 13 amino acids. Germline CDR1 and CDR2: SGHAT and FQDESV (reference sequence). The V and J ends lost 4 bases and 3 bases respectively, with 10 bases between them. CDR3 sequence reads: CASSSGHGYEQYF. CDR3 DNA sequence: TGTGCCAGCAGCTCCGGACACGGCTACGAGCAGTACTTC.

The rearrangement uses TRBV5-1 and TRBJ1-3; D is uncertain. V was clipped by 4 bases and J by 0 bases, with 17 bases between them. Germline-derived CDR1 and CDR2 are SGHRS and YFSETQ. This CDR3 contains 17 residues. Here the CDR3 reads CASSPGEAATSGNTIYF. The CDR3 region has the DNA TGCGCCAGCAGCCCCGGAGAGGCAGCCACCTCTGGAAACACCATATATTTT.

The rearrangement links TRBV27 to TRBJ2-2, with 15 bases lining up with TRBD2. Per germline, CDR1 MNHEY and CDR2 SMNVEV (reference sequence). Trimming cost V 5 bases and J 2 bases; bases outside gene matches: 6. The CDR3 covers 18 residues. As DNA, the CDR3 is TGTGCCAGCAGTCAGGGACTAGCGGGAGGAAGAAACACCGGGGAGCTGTTTTTT. Translating gives CASSQGLAGGRNTGELFF.

V and J are TRBV30 and TRBJ1-4; 9 positions agree with TRBD1. With 2 bases clipped from V and 8 bases from J, the junction kept 9 bases outside the gene matches. CDR1 GTSNPN and CDR2 SVGIG come from the germline V gene (reference sequence). There are 15 residues in the CDR3. The CDR3 DNA reads TGTGCCTGGAGTTACACCGGGACAGGGTACGAAAAACTGTTTTTT. This codes for CAWSYTGTGYEKLFF.

The chain carries TRBV4-1 and TRBJ2-5, with 7 bases lining up with TRBD1. V shed 4 bases and J 3 bases; nucleotides not matched to a gene: 2. This CDR3 comprises 13 residues. Germline values: CDR1 MGHRA, CDR2 YSYEKL. The CDR3 loop reads CASSPQGEETQYF. The CDR3 nucleotides read TGCGCCAGCAGCCCCCAGGGGGAAGAGACCCAGTACTTC.

The genes are TRBV5-1 and TRBJ1-2; TRBD1 aligns across 8 bases. V gave up 3 bases and J gave up 3 bases; unmatched junction bases: 7. CDR1 is SGHRS and CDR2 is YFSETQ in the germline V gene. CDR3 length: 15 residues. DNA of the CDR3: TGCGCCAGCAGCTCTAACAGGGGGTCGGACTATGGCTACACCTTC. Encoded protein: CASSSNRGSDYGYTF.

The V gene is TRBV19, the J gene TRBJ1-1; D unresolved. The CDR3 length is 14 residues. The V and J ends lost 0 bases and 6 bases respectively, with 11 bases between them. CDR1 is LNHDA and CDR2 is SQIVND in the germline V gene (reference sequence). This CDR3 is CASSIERGRAEAFF. The CDR3 DNA reads TGTGCCAGTAGTATAGAGAGAGGGAGAGCTGAAGCTTTCTTT.

The chain is built from TRBV7-9 and TRBJ2-2; 10 bases align to TRBD2. The J segment lost 2 bases and the V segment lost 4 bases, leaving 4 bases of the junction unmatched. The germline V gene has CDR1 SEHNR and CDR2 FQNEAQ (reference sequence). The CDR3 consists of 16 residues. Here the CDR3 reads CASSSRTSGNTGELFF. The CDR3 DNA sequence: TGTGCCAGCAGCTCCAGGACTAGCGGAAACACCGGGGAGCTGTTTTTT.

The DNA of the CDR3 is TGTGCCAGCAGCTCGGACTATGGCTACACCTTC. It codes for CASSSDYGYTF. The chain combines TRBV7-9 with TRBJ1-2, with unresolved D. The CDR3 covers 11 residues. Germline CDR1 reads SEHNR; CDR2 reads FQNEAQ (reference sequence). Deletions cut 4 bases from V and 3 bases from J, with 3 bases between.

This chain uses TRBV2 with TRBJ2-1, with TRBD2 identical over 15 bases. V was pared by 6 bases and J by 0 bases, with 12 bases of the junction left unmatched. This CDR3 is 20 amino acids long. Germline V gene data show CDR1 as SNHLY and CDR2 as FYNNEI. CDR3 sequence reads: CASRTIRTSGRASSYNEQFF. The CDR3 DNA reads TGTGCCAGCAGGACTATACGGACTAGCGGGAGGGCAAGCTCCTACAATGAGCAGTTCTTC.

V is TRBV27 and J is TRBJ2-1; 8 bases map to TRBD1. The ends lost 3 bases at V and 8 bases at J; junction bases unmatched: 6. The CDR3 has 14 amino acids. Germline V CDR1 and CDR2: MNHEY, SMNVEV (reference sequence). This chain's CDR3 is CASSFGQGAHEQFF. The CDR3 DNA sequence: TGTGCCAGCAGTTTTGGGCAGGGGGCACATGAGCAGTTCTTC.

This clone was picked up one time. Sequence at one end of the junction differs from germline and may be a read error. The CDR3 bases are TGTGCTAGCAGCTTAGGACAGGACAGGGAGAAGTTCTTC. Encoded protein: CASSLGQDREKFF. The rearrangement joins TRBV7-7 to TRBJ2-1; TRBD1 matches at 8 bases. CDR3 length: 13 residues. Germline assignment: CDR1 SSHAT and CDR2 FNYEAQ (reference sequence).

Only a few counts were recorded for this clone. The rearrangement links TRBV19 to TRBJ1-3; D might be TRBD1 (5 bases). CDR3 length: 14 amino acids. The V gene's germline CDR1 is LNHDA and CDR2 SQIVND (reference sequence). Trimming left V 3 bases short and J 0 bases short, with 6 bases between. DNA for the CDR3: TGTGCCAGTAGTATTAGGGGCTCTGGAAACACCATATATTTT. It translates to CASSIRGSGNTIYF.

This clone was recorded once. The J gene is TRBJ2-1, the V gene TRBV5-6; D may be TRBD1 (6 bases). The germline V and J ends were trimmed by 0 bases and 8 bases, with 15 bases remaining between them. CDR1 and CDR2 from the germline V gene are SGHDT and YYEEEE. CDR3 length: 15 amino acids. CDR3 in DNA: TGTGCCAGCAGCTTGGATGGGGGCGCCCCTGATGAGCAGTTCTTC. Protein: CASSLDGGAPDEQFF.

This clone was seen a single time. The rearrangement links TRBV10-3 to TRBJ2-5; tentative D call: TRBD1 (6 bases). Germline loops: CDR1 ENHRY, CDR2 SYGVKD. The germline V and J ends were trimmed by 4 bases and 0 bases, with 12 bases remaining between them. This CDR3 is 15 amino acids long. CDR3 bases: TGTGCCATCAGTGGATCCGGACAGTACCAAGAGACCCAGTACTTC. This translates into CAISGSGQYQETQYF.

The CDR3 loop is CASSEVVSGNQPQHF. The CDR3 bases are TGTGCCAGCAGTGAAGTGGTCAGCGGGAATCAGCCCCAGCATTTT. V is TRBV2 and J is TRBJ1-5, with D unclear. Germline assignment: CDR1 SNHLY and CDR2 FYNNEI. The V and J ends lost 1 base and 4 bases respectively, with 11 bases between them. The CDR3 contains 15 residues.

This chain links TRBV6-5 with TRBJ2-1, with 11 bases identical to TRBD1. Trimming took 6 bases from V and 11 from J; bases not matched to a gene: 12. The germline V gene encodes CDR1 MNHEY and CDR2 SVGAGI. The CDR3 has 15 amino acids. The CDR3 DNA sequence: TGTGCCAGCAGCCTTACCGGGACAGGGGGAGATAAGCAGTTCTTC. It specifies CASSLTGTGGDKQFF.